The 18 T cell receptor beta chains below were found in one sample sequenced in a study of tumor-infiltrating lymphocytes in primary liver carcinoma. RNA and DNA were co-extracted from about 19-30 mg of unsorted bulk tissue. A constant-region primer served to make TCR beta cDNA from about 0.45 ug total RNA. ARM-PCR was slightly modified, and three nested multiplex PCR rounds with it gave rise to the TCR beta libraries. The two initial PCR rounds, around 10 cycles each, used TRBV1-TRBV30 forward and C-beta reverse primers. TCRdb called the multiplex PCR reads again in MiXCR, with one record for every CDR3 protein. Of roughly 100,000 distinct CDR3 sequences in the sample, about four fifths were seen once. The sequenced sample consisted of liver tumor tissue from sampling region 3. The subset is: tumor region T3, left-lateral pole. The source is a man between 35 and 55 years old with primary liver carcinoma and hepatitis B virus infection.

This clonotype was counted once. At one boundary the junction diverges from the germline segment, which might be a read error. The chain joins TRBV6-6 to TRBJ1-1; D is unclear. This CDR3 is 13 amino acids long. Germline assignment: CDR1 MNHNY and CDR2 SVGAGI (reference sequence). DNA for the CDR3: TGTGCAAGCAGTTACTCGAGCGGGGCTGAAGCTTTCTTT. Translating gives CASSYSSGAEAFF.

As to this clonotype: The conserved final phenylalanine or tryptophan is absent from the CDR3, which likely points to a read error. The DNA is omitted, as the CDR3 cannot be located on it reliably, and the CDR3 follows TCRdb's listing. V and J are TRBV29-1 and TRBJ2-2; the table's D call of TRBD2 was not tested on the DNA. The CDR3 has 15 residues if both end residues are counted. From germline, CDR1 is SQVTM and CDR2 ANQGSEA. The CDR3 loop is CSDGTSAANTGELFL.

Only one count was recorded for this clonotype. The chain joins TRBV4-1 to TRBJ2-2; D may be TRBD2 (6 bases). Germline V gene sequence: CDR1 MGHRA, CDR2 YSYEKL. This CDR3 contains 16 residues. V was trimmed by 5 bases and J by 10 bases, leaving 23 bases between them. The DNA for the CDR3 is TGCGCCAGCAGCAAGCATGGGGGGAGATGGGGTGCGGAGCTGTTTTTT. It encodes CASSKHGGRWGAELFF.

Points on this clonotype: Germline is not matched at one junction end, which may reflect a read error. CDR3 loop: CSVEGWTRGTEPFF. The DNA of the CDR3 is TGCAGCGTTGAAGGGTGGACAAGGGGCACTGAACCTTTCTTT. This rearrangement joins TRBV29-1 to TRBJ1-1; D might be TRBD1 (5 bases). The V gene's germline CDR1 is SQVTM and CDR2 ANQGSEA. The CDR3 is made up of 14 amino acids. The complete variable domain, with remaining parts taken from reference TRBV29-1 and TRBJ1-1, reads SAVISQKPSRDICQRGTSLTIQCQVDSQVTMMFWYRQQPGQSLTLIATANQGSEATYESGFVIDKFPISRPNLTFSTLTVSNMSPEDSSIYLCSVEGWTRGTEPFFGQGTRLTVV.

Of note for this clonotype: A junction end diverges from the germline sequence, so it may reflect a read error. The chain employs TRBV6-5 and TRBJ1-6; TRBD1 aligns across 7 bases. The CDR3 loop spans 15 amino acids. The germline V gene encodes CDR1 MNHEY and CDR2 SVGAGI. CDR3 nucleotides: TGTGCCAGCAGTTACACACAGGGGCTGGAGCCACCTCTCCACTTT. Its protein is CASSYTQGLEPPLHF.

A remark on this clonotype: An end of the junction differs from the germline gene, which may be a read error. The rearrangement uses TRBV28 and TRBJ1-4; D not certain. This CDR3 region has 15 residues. Germline V gene data show CDR1 as MDHEN and CDR2 as SYDVKM. The CDR3 region is CASSFTMALNEKLLF. The CDR3 DNA follows: TGTGCCAGCAGTTTCACCATGGCTCTGAATGAAAAACTGCTTTTT.

With respect to this clonotype: A read error may account for a junction end that differs from germline. The chain has TRBV29-1 and TRBJ2-3; maybe TRBD2 (5 bases). CDR3 size: 12 residues. Germline V gene data show CDR1 as SQVTM and CDR2 as ANQGSEA. CDR3 bases: TGCAGCTCCTGCGCTAGCACATATACGCAGTTTTTT. Protein sequence: CSSCASTYTQFF.

Many counts were recorded for this clonotype. V gene TRBV10-3 combines with J gene TRBJ2-3; 11 bases match TRBD2. This CDR3 has 18 residues. Germline V gene lookup returns CDR1 ENHRY and CDR2 SYGVKD. The ends lost 4 bases at V and 1 base at J; junction bases unmatched: 10. In DNA form, the CDR3 reads TGTGCCATCAGTGCATCCTCAATGACTAGCGGGGGCACAGATACGCAGTATTTT. This sequence encodes CAISASSMTSGGTDTQYF.

A word on this clonotype: A much larger clone differs from this one at a single base, so this may be a read error. This sequence joins TRBV7-9 and TRBJ2-5; D gene unclear. The CDR3 extends over 14 amino acids. Germline V gene data show CDR1 as SEHNR and CDR2 as FQNEAQ (reference sequence). The CDR3 loop is CVSSFGQNQETQYF. CDR3 coding DNA: TGTGTCAGCAGCTTCGGGCAGAACCAAGAGACCCAGTACTTC.

Points on this clonotype: The CDR3 carries no conserved terminal phenylalanine or tryptophan, so it likely arises from a read error. The chain joins TRBV5-1 to TRBJ1-2; a weak D match, TRBD1 (5 bases). V lost 0 bases, J lost 5 bases, and 14 bases lay in between. Germline lookup yields CDR1 SGHRS and CDR2 YFSETQ. This CDR3 comprises 15 residues. The CDR3 coding sequence is TGCGCCAGCAGCTTGGCCGGAGGAGGGGAATATGGCTACACCTCC. Translation gives CASSLAGGGEYGYTS.

This clonotype was counted a few times. This could be a read error, since a much larger clone is one nucleotide away. This chain uses TRBV5-1 with TRBJ2-1, with 8 positions matching TRBD2. This CDR3 is 17 amino acids long. The germline V gene encodes CDR1 SGHRS and CDR2 YFSETQ. The DNA for the CDR3 is TGCGCCAACAGCTTGGATCCTAGCGGGCTAACGTACAATGAGCAGTTCTTC. Translation: CANSLDPSGLTYNEQFF.

Details on this clonotype: The final CDR3 position lacks the conserved phenylalanine or tryptophan, pointing to a likely read error. This chain uses TRBV4-2 with TRBJ2-3; TRBD2 matches 11 bases. Germline CDR1 LGHNA, CDR2 YNFKEQ. Trimming took 1 base from V and 3 from J; bases not matched to a gene: 12. This CDR3 spans 19 amino acids. The CDR3 DNA reads as TGTGCCAGCAGCCAAGTATCCATTGGTAGCGGGAGGGCAACAGATACGCAGTATTTA. This translates into CASSQVSIGSGRATDTQYL.

This clonotype was found many times. Written as DNA, the CDR3 is TGCAGCGTTAAACAGGGGGCGATCTACGAGCAGTACTTC. This translates into CSVKQGAIYEQYF. This chain connects TRBV29-1 to TRBJ2-7; TRBD1 agrees at 9 bases. This CDR3 spans 13 amino acids. J lost 3 bases, V lost 5 bases, and 5 bases had no gene match. Germline CDR1 is SQVTM and CDR2 is ANQGSEA.

The chain is built from TRBV11-2 and TRBJ2-5; D gene unclear. CDR1 is SGHAT and CDR2 is FQNNGV in the germline V gene. V lost 1 base to trimming and J lost 1 base, with 16 bases between them. CDR3 length: 17 residues. CDR3 region: CASSLGVAFRPQETQYF. CDR3 bases: TGTGCCAGCAGCTTAGGGGTTGCTTTCCGACCCCAAGAGACCCAGTACTTC.

As concerns this clonotype: This could be a read error, since a much larger clone is one nucleotide away. V is TRBV28 and J is TRBJ2-2; 8 nucleotides match TRBD2. The length of the CDR3 is 15 residues. CDR1 is MDHEN and CDR2 is SYDVKM in the germline V gene. The CDR3 loop is CVSSPGGVLSGELFF. The CDR3 DNA sequence: TGTGTCAGCAGTCCCGGGGGGGTTTTAAGCGGGGAGCTGTTTTTT.

Notes on this clonotype: At one boundary the junction diverges from the germline segment, which might be a read error. The chain recombines TRBV6-5 with TRBJ2-3, with 7 bases aligning to TRBD1. This CDR3 spans 17 amino acids. Germline V gene data show CDR1 as MNHEY and CDR2 as SVGAGI. This CDR3 is CASSSLSLSGGTDTQYF. In nucleotides, the CDR3 is TGTGCCAGCAGTTCACTCTCCCTAAGCGGTGGGACAGATACACAGTATTTT.

As to this clonotype: This may stem from a read error, because a much larger clone lies one nucleotide away. The chain recombines TRBV28 with TRBJ1-5; D gene unclear. The CDR3 sequence is 11 residues long. Germline CDR1 MDHEN, CDR2 SYDVKM. In DNA, the CDR3 is TGTGCCAGCAGTTTAAATCAGCTCCAGCATTTT. Amino acids: CASSLNQLQHF.

To note about this clonotype: Relative to the germline gene, one junction end is altered; a read error may explain this. The chain combines TRBV10-3 with TRBJ2-3; D is perhaps TRBD2 (6 bases). CDR3 size: 15 residues. Germline CDR1 is ENHRY and CDR2 is SYGVKD. The CDR3 loop is CAFSDRDGSTDTLYF. The DNA of the CDR3 is TGTGCCTTCAGTGACCGGGACGGGAGCACAGATACGCTGTATTTT.